This TCR beta chain was obtained from a study of T cells after yellow fever vaccination. MiXCR, run by TCRdb on the 5' RACE reads, gives a single entry per CDR3 protein. The sample contains 400,000 or so distinct CDR3 sequences, 11% of which appear only once. The CDR3 is 15 residues long. V was clipped by 4 bases and J by 5 bases; unmatched bases: 8. In germline, CDR1 is DFQATT, CDR2 SNEGSKA (reference sequence). The sequence derives from a young man who received the YFV17D yellow fever vaccine. The rearrangement uses TRBV20-1 and TRBJ2-5, with 12 bases aligning to TRBD2. The input for sequencing was PBMCs, taken on the day of the first yellow fever vaccination. DNA for the CDR3: TGCAGTGCTACCCGACTAGCGGGGGAGGAGGAGACCCAGTACTTC. It encodes CSATRLAGEEETQYF.